The 25 T cell receptor beta chains given below trace back to one sample, sequenced in a study of blood T cell repertoires in COVID-19. Some clones are missing from TCRdb's copy, which holds only in-frame ones; the method was immunoSEQ multiplex PCR. The data contain 120,000 to 150,000 clones, approximately 81% of them singletons. Sample: peripheral blood. The receptors shown here come from a human donor with acute or convalescent COVID-19. The donor label of this sample is uncertain.

This chain connects TRBV7-8 to TRBJ2-7; 13 bases map to TRBD2. This CDR3 is built from 15 residues. After removal of 3 bases from V and 2 bases from J, the junction contained 1 base not matched to a gene. Germline CDR1 is SGHVS and CDR2 is FQNEAQ. The CDR3 sequence: CASSFTSGRAYEQYV. In nucleotides, the CDR3 is TGTGCCAGCAGCTTCACTAGCGGGAGGGCCTACGAGCAGTACGTC.

This chain uses TRBV23-1 with TRBJ2-5; 10 positions match TRBD1. TRBV23-1 counts as an open reading frame of uncertain function. The CDR3 contains 17 residues. V gave up 3 bases and J gave up 0 bases; unmatched junction bases: 7. CDR3 residues: CASSHLPGTGDQETQYF. The CDR3 DNA reads TGCGCCAGCAGTCATTTACCCGGGACAGGGGACCAAGAGACCCAGTACTTC.

In this sample, this clone turned up a few times. CDR3 protein: CASSRDIQSYEQYV. CDR3 DNA: TGTGCCAGCAGCCGCGACATACAGTCCTACGAGCAGTACGTC. This sequence joins TRBV6-2 or TRBV6-3 and TRBJ2-7; D unresolved. The CDR3 consists of 14 residues. CDR1 is MNHEY, CDR2 SVGEGT, per germline. Trimming removed 6 bases at V and 1 base at J, with 13 bases between.

This rearrangement joins TRBV5-1 to TRBJ1-3, with 7 bases that match TRBD1. The CDR3 is 14 residues long. The germline gives CDR1 SGHRS, CDR2 YFSETQ. After removal of 4 bases from V and 4 bases from J, the junction contained 5 bases not matched to a gene. CDR3 nucleotides: TGCGCCAGCAGCCAACAGGGGTCCGGAAACACCATATATTTT. Its protein is CASSQQGSGNTIYF.

V gene TRBV19 combines with J gene TRBJ2-3; possibly TRBD1 for D (5 bases). From germline, CDR1 is LNHDA and CDR2 SQIVND (reference sequence). Trimming took off 5 bases at V and 3 bases at J, with 15 bases between the two ends. This CDR3 contains 15 residues. The CDR3 region has the DNA TGTGCCAGTAGTCTTCAGGGTGGAGTGACAGATACGCAGTATTTT. Its translation: CASSLQGGVTDTQYF.

The sample holds a few counts of this clone. This chain joins TRBV9 and TRBJ1-6, with 8 nucleotides matching TRBD1. The CDR3 is made up of 16 amino acids. Unmatched junction bases numbered 13, after V lost 4 bases and J lost 10 bases. Germline loops: CDR1 SGDLS, CDR2 YYNGEE. The CDR3 sequence is CASSKNQDRVHSPLHF. DNA for the CDR3: TGTGCCAGCAGCAAAAATCAGGACAGGGTACACTCACCCCTCCACTTT.

The chain recombines TRBV6-5 with TRBJ1-1; D is unresolved. This CDR3 region has 14 residues. Germline-derived CDR1 and CDR2 are MNHEY and SVGAGI. The V end lost 7 bases, the J end lost 1 base, and 13 bases lay between the germline ends. In DNA, the CDR3 is TGTGCCAGCACCAACTCTTTTAGGAACACTGAAGCTTTCTTT. Its translation is CASTNSFRNTEAFF.

This chain uses TRBV6-5 with TRBJ1-6; 7 nucleotides align to TRBD1. CDR1 and CDR2 (germline): MNHEY, SVGAGI. The CDR3 consists of 14 residues. The trim removed 6 bases at V and 8 bases at J, leaving 7 bases unmatched. The CDR3 loop is CASRNDRAYSPLHF. DNA of the CDR3: TGTGCCAGCAGGAACGACAGGGCCTATTCACCCCTCCACTTT.

This clone was seen once. CDR3 in amino acids: CATSDTRGGGNQPQHF. In DNA, the CDR3 is TGTGCCACCAGTGATACCCGGGGTGGGGGCAATCAGCCCCAGCATTTT. The V call is TRBV24-1, the J call TRBJ1-5; D gene uncertain. CDR1 KGHDR and CDR2 SFDVKD come from the germline V gene. CDR3 length equals 16 residues. Trimming shortened V by 3 bases and J by 2 bases, and 13 bases separated the two germline ends.

This chain connects TRBV7-3 to TRBJ2-1, with D perhaps matching TRBD2 (5 bases). CDR3 length equals 15 residues. The germline V gene encodes CDR1 SGHTA and CDR2 FQGTGA. V dropped 1 base and J dropped 4 bases, with 11 bases sitting between them. The CDR3 coding sequence is TGTGCCAGCAGCTTAATTGCCGGGGTTTACAATGAGCAGTTCTTC. It codes for CASSLIAGVYNEQFF.

The chain couples TRBV4-3 to TRBJ1-5, with no clear D. Germline assignment: CDR1 LGHNA and CDR2 YSLEER. The CDR3 length is 15 residues. The V end lost 1 base, the J end lost 6 bases, and 13 bases lay between the germline ends. CDR3 protein: CASSQVYSSGQPQHF. Written as DNA, the CDR3 is TGCGCCAGCAGCCAAGTATACAGTTCTGGTCAGCCCCAGCATTTT.

This chain connects TRBV20-1 to TRBJ2-5, with 9 bases fitting TRBD2. Germline V CDR1 and CDR2: DFQATT, SNEGSKA (reference sequence). V lost 3 bases to trimming and J lost 2 bases; unmatched junction nucleotides: 4. CDR3 length: 14 residues. Written as DNA, the CDR3 is TGCAGTGCTAGTTTGACTAGCGGTCAAGAGACCCAGTACTTC. Amino acid sequence: CSASLTSGQETQYF.

The chain recombines TRBV7-2 with TRBJ1-2, with TRBD1 identical over 10 bases. V was pared by 6 bases and J by 5 bases, with 6 bases of the junction left unmatched. Germline V gives CDR1 SGHTA, CDR2 FQGNSA. This CDR3 is built from 14 residues. CDR3 bases: TGTGCCAGCAGGCGGGACAGGGGAGTTTATGGCTACACCTTC. Its protein product is CASRRDRGVYGYTF.

The rearrangement links TRBV7-2 to TRBJ1-5; D is possibly TRBD1 (5 bases). V was clipped by 2 bases and J by 7 bases, with 18 bases between them. CDR3 length: 16 residues. CDR1 and CDR2 (germline): SGHTA, FQGNSA. In DNA form, the CDR3 reads TGTGCCAGCAGCTTAAGGAGGGGCCGAGGGCACCAGCCCCAGCATTTT. It is translated as CASSLRRGRGHQPQHF.

The chain uses TRBV24-1 and TRBJ1-2; maybe TRBD1 (5 bases). CDR3 length equals 15 residues. V dropped 3 bases and J dropped 3 bases, with 13 bases sitting between them. Germline V gene data show CDR1 as KGHDR and CDR2 as SFDVKD. The CDR3, as DNA: TGTGCCACCAGTGATCCAAGGGGCACAGACTATGGCTACACCTTC. Its protein is CATSDPRGTDYGYTF.

The genes are TRBV3-1 (or the pseudogene TRBV3-2) and TRBJ1-1; maybe TRBD1 (5 bases). Germline V gives CDR1 LGHDT, CDR2 YNNKEL (reference sequence). V was cut by 1 base and J by 3 bases, with 9 bases left in between. The CDR3 has 14 amino acids. In DNA form, the CDR3 reads TGTGCCAGCAGCCAAGGGGGGGGATACACTGAAGCTTTCTTT. This sequence encodes CASSQGGGYTEAFF.

The J gene is TRBJ1-5, the V gene TRBV12-3 or TRBV12-4, with D possibly TRBD1 on 6 matching bases. Trimming stripped 3 bases from V and 11 bases from J, with 11 bases between. This CDR3 contains 12 residues. The CDR3 bases are TGTGCCAGCAGTTTTCCCGGACAGTCCCAGCATTTT. It encodes CASSFPGQSQHF.

The rearrangement joins TRBV19 to TRBJ1-3; the match to TRBD1 covers 8 bases. The CDR3 has 18 amino acids. Trimming cost V 7 bases and J 0 bases; bases outside gene matches: 14. Looked up from germline, CDR1 is LNHDA and CDR2 is SQIVND (reference sequence). The chain's CDR3 is CASMYRGNFESSGNTIYF. The CDR3 region has the DNA TGTGCCAGTATGTACAGGGGGAACTTCGAGAGCTCTGGAAACACCATATATTTT.

J is TRBJ2-7 and V is TRBV5-6; no clear D. Germline lookup yields CDR1 SGHDT and CDR2 YYEEEE. The CDR3 has 13 amino acids. V dropped 9 bases and J dropped 5 bases, with 18 bases sitting between them. The CDR3 DNA reads TGTGCCACCACCGGCGACGAGCGCCACGAGCAGTACTTC. It encodes CATTGDERHEQYF.

On this clone: This sample also contains other DNA sequences that code for the same CDR3. The chain has TRBV12-3 or TRBV12-4 and TRBJ1-5; weak D call: TRBD1 (5 bases). V lost 3 bases to trimming and J lost 7 bases, with 10 bases between them. The CDR3 has 13 amino acids. CDR3 residues: CASSFREGQPQHF. The CDR3 DNA reads TGTGCCAGCAGTTTCAGGGAGGGCCAGCCCCAGCATTTT.

The chain joins TRBV13 to TRBJ2-1; D call uncertain. Between the trimmed V and J ends, which lost 4 bases and 3 bases, there was a span of 10 bases. The length of the CDR3 is 14 residues. Per the germline V gene, CDR1 is PRHDT and CDR2 is FYEKMQ (reference sequence). The CDR3, as DNA: TGTGCCAGCAGCTCTCGCCGCAGCTACAATGAGCAGTTCTTC. As protein: CASSSRRSYNEQFF. Drawing the rest from reference TRBV13 and TRBJ2-1, the complete variable domain is AAGVIQSPRHLIKEKRETATLKCYPIPRHDTVYWYQQGPGQDPQFLISFYEKMQSDKGSIPDRFSAQQFSDYHSELNMSSLELGDSALYFCASSSRRSYNEQFFGPGTRLTVL.

V gene TRBV27 combines with J gene TRBJ2-3; D perhaps matches TRBD2 (6 bases). This CDR3 has 14 amino acids. V was cut by 4 bases and J by 2 bases, with 10 bases left in between. CDR1 and CDR2 from the germline V gene are MNHEY and SMNVEV (reference sequence). The CDR3 loop reads CASSWDSFTDTQYF. The CDR3 coding sequence is TGTGCCAGCAGTTGGGACTCTTTCACAGATACGCAGTATTTT.

The chain is built from TRBV4-3 and TRBJ2-1; 7 bases are a match to TRBD2. The length of the CDR3 is 16 residues. V was pared by 3 bases and J by 3 bases, with 8 bases of the junction left unmatched. Germline CDR1 reads LGHNA; CDR2 reads YSLEER. The CDR3 DNA sequence: TGCGCCAGCAGCCAGTCCCCGGCTAGCGGCTACAATGAGCAGTTCTTC. Translating gives CASSQSPASGYNEQFF.

The chain uses TRBV5-6 and TRBJ2-5; D gene ambiguous. V was trimmed by 0 bases and J by 5 bases, leaving 5 bases between them. Per germline, CDR1 SGHDT and CDR2 YYEEEE. This CDR3 is 12 amino acids long. The CDR3 coding sequence is TGTGCCAGCAGCTTGGTCGGGGAGACCCAGTACTTC. Its protein product is CASSLVGETQYF.

The chain is built from TRBV18 and TRBJ1-2; 7 nucleotides match TRBD1. With V trimmed by 2 bases and J by 5 bases, 5 bases remained unmatched. The CDR3 consists of 14 residues. The germline V gene encodes CDR1 KGHSH and CDR2 LQKENI. The CDR3, as DNA: TGTGCCAGCTCACCAGAAGGGGGCGGATATGGCTACACCTTC. It specifies CASSPEGGGYGYTF.